In this sample, the clone carrying this TCR beta chain is medium-sized. Antigen unknown. The sample comes from a study of T cell responses to AZD1222 COVID-19 vaccine. Overall study results and limits: After two AZD1222 doses, spike-specific TCR breadth and depth rose versus day 0. White British donors predominated, females outnumbered males, and clonal diversity was possibly underestimated.

Clones were read by immunoSEQ multiplex PCR, and TCRdb kept only the in-frame ones, dropping some. This table has approximately 100,000 clones, around nine tenths appearing once. Germline lookup yields CDR1 SGHNT and CDR2 YENEEA. CDR3 length: 11 residues. Trimming took off 4 bases at V and 14 bases at J, with 9 bases between the two ends. The receptor was derived from an adult in good health. This sequence joins TRBV11-3 and TRBJ1-6; D unclear. Sequencing was performed on peripheral blood, taken on day 0 of MenACWY control vaccination. CDR3 nucleotide sequence: TGTGCCAGCAGCTCCCTAGGGACCCTCCACTTT. Its protein is CASSSLGTLHF.